This T cell receptor (beta chain) was observed in a study of T cells in Graves' hyperthyroidism and ophthalmopathy. TCR beta CDR3 regions were amplified from RNA. With the HTBI primer set, the TCR CDR3 went through a first round of RT-PCR. One entry per CDR3 protein results from TCRdb running MiXCR on the multiplex PCR reads. The repertoire has about 480,000 distinct CDR3 sequences, 14% of them found once; the top ten carry around a sixth. Germline-derived CDR1 and CDR2 are DFQATT and SNEGSKA (reference sequence). With 5 bases clipped from V and 5 bases from J, the junction kept 9 bases outside the gene matches. There are 16 residues in the CDR3.

J is TRBJ2-1 and V is TRBV20-1; 13 positions agree with TRBD2. The material sequenced was blood. The TCR originated in a woman between 18 and 29 years old with Graves' hyperthyroidism. CDR3 coding DNA: TGCAGTGCTTCAACCCCGGGACTAGCGGGAAACAATGAGCAGTTCTTC. It encodes CSASTPGLAGNNEQFF.